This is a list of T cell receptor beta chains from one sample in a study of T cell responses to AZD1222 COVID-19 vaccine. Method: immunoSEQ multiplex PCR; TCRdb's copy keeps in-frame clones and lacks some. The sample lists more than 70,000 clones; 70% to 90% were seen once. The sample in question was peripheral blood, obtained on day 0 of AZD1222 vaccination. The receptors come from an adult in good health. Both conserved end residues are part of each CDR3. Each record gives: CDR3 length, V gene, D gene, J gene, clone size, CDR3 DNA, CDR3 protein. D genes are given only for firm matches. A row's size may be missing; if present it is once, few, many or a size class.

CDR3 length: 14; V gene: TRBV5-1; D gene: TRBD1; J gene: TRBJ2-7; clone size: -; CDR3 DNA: TGCGCCAGCAGCTCTACAGGGGTACTCTACGAGCAGTACTTC; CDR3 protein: CASSSTGVLYEQYF
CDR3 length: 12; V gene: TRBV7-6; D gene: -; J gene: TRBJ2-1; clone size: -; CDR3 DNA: TGTGCCAGCAGCTTGGTCCAAAATGAGCAGTTCTTC; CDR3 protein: CASSLVQNEQFF
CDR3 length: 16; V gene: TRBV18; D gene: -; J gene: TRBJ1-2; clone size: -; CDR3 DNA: TGTGCCAGCTCACCCCCGGGACTCGGGGACGGACATGGCTACACCTTC; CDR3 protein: CASSPPGLGDGHGYTF
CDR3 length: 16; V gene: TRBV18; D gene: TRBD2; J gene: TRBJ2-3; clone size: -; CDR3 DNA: TGTGCCAGCTCACCACGCGGGAGGGATGGGCTTAATACGCAGTATTTT; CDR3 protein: CASSPRGRDGLNTQYF
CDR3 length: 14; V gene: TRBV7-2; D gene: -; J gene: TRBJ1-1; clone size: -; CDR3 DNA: TGTGCCAGCAGCTCACTATTGGGGGGCACTGAAGCTTTCTTT; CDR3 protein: CASSSLLGGTEAFF
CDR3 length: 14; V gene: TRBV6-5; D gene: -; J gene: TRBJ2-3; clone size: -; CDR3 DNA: TGTGCCAGCAGTTACTCGCGGGGCACAGATACGCAGTATTTT; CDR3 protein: CASSYSRGTDTQYF
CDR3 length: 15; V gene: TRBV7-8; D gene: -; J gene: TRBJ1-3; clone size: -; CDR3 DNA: TGTGCCAGCAGCTTAGCAGTAGGGGCGAGAAACACCATATATTTT; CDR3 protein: CASSLAVGARNTIYF
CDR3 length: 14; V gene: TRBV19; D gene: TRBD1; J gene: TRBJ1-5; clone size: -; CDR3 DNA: TGTGCCAGTAGTATGGGGACAGGCAATCAGCCCCAGCATTTT; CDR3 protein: CASSMGTGNQPQHF
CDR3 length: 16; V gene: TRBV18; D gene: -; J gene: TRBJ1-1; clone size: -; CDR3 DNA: TGTGCCAGCTCACCTTCGGTCACAGGGTCGGGAACTGAAGCTTTCTTT; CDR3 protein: CASSPSVTGSGTEAFF
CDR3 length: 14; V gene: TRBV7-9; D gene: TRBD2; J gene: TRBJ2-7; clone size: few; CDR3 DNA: TGTGCCAGCAGGCCGCTAGCGGACTACTACGAGCAGTACTTC; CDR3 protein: CASRPLADYYEQYF
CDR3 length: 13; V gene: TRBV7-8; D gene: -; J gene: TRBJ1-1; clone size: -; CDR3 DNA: TGTGCCAGCAGCTTAGCGAGTTCCTGGGGTACGTTCTTT; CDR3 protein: CASSLASSWGTFF
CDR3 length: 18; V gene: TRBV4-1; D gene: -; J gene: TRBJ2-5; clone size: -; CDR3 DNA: TGCGCCAGCAGCCAAGATAGGGTCAGGGTAACCCTCCCAGAGACCCAGTACTTC; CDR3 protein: CASSQDRVRVTLPETQYF
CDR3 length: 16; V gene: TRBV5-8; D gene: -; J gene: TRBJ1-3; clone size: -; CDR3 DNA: TGTGCCAGCAGCTTGGGACAGACGACCTCTGGAAACACCATATATTTT; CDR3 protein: CASSLGQTTSGNTIYF
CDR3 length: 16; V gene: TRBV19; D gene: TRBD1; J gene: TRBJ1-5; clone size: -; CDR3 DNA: TGTGCCAGTAGTACAGGAAGGGGACAGGGAAATCAGCCCCAGCATTTT; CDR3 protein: CASSTGRGQGNQPQHF
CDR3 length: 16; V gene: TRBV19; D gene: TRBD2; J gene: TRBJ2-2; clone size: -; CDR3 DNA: TGTGCCAGTAGCAAGCGGGGAGCGGGATTCACCGGGGAGCTGTTTTTT; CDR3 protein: CASSKRGAGFTGELFF
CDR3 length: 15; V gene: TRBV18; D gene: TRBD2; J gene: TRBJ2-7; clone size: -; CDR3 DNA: TGTGCCAGCTCTCAGCCGACTAGCGGTGCCTACGAGCAGTACTTC; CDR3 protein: CASSQPTSGAYEQYF
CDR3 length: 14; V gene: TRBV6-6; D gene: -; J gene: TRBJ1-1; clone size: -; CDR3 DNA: TGTGCCAGCACCAGGACCGATAGGGACACTGAAGCTTTCTTT; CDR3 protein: CASTRTDRDTEAFF
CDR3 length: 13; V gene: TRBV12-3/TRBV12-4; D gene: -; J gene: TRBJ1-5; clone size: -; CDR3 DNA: TGTGCCAGCAGCTATATAAGTAATCAGCCCCAGCATTTT; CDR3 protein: CASSYISNQPQHF
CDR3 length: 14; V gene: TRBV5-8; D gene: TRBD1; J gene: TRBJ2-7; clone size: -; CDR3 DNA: TGTGCCAGCAGCTCCGGGACAGGGGGGGACGAGCAGTACTTC; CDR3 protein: CASSSGTGGDEQYF
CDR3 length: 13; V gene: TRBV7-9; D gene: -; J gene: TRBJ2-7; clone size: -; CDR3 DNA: TGTGCCACGGCAGCGGTCGCGTCCTACGAGCAGTACTTC; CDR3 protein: CATAAVASYEQYF
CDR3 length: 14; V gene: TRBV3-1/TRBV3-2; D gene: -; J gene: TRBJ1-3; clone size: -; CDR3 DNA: TGTGCCAGCAGCCGGGGGGACTCTGGAAACACCATATATTTT; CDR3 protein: CASSRGDSGNTIYF
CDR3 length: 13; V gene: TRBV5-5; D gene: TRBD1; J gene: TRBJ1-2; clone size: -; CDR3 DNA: TGTGCCAGCAGACAAACCGGGACAGGGACCTACACCTTC; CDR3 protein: CASRQTGTGTYTF
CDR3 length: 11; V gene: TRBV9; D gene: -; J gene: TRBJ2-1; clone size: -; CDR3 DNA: TGTGCCAGCAGCGCCCGTAATGAGCAGTTCTTC; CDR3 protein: CASSARNEQFF
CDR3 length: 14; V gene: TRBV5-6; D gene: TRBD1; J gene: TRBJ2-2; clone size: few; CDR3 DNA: TGTGCCAGCAGCATCAGGGGGCTGGGCGGGGAGCTGTTTTTT; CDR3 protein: CASSIRGLGGELFF
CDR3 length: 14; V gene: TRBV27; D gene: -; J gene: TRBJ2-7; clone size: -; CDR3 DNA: TGTGCCACCGGTCCCCGGGGACTTGACTACGAGCAGTACTTC; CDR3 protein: CATGPRGLDYEQYF
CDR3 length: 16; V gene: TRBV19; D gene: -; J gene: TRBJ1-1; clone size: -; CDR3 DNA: TGTGCCAGTAGCACATTATCGGGGGGGGCTAACACTGAAGCTTTCTTT; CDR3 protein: CASSTLSGGANTEAFF
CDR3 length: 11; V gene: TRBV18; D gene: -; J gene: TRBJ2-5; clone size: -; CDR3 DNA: TGTGCCAGCTCACCTGAAGAGACCCAGTACTTC; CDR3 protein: CASSPEETQYF
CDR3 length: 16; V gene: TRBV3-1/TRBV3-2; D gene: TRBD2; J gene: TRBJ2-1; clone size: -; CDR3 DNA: TGTGCCAGCAGCATACGGACTAGCGGGAGTTACAATGAGCAGTTCTTC; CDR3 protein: CASSIRTSGSYNEQFF
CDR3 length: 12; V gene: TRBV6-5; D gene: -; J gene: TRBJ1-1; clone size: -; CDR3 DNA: TGTGCCAGCACCTCAATGAACACTGAAGCTTTCTTT; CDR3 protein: CASTSMNTEAFF
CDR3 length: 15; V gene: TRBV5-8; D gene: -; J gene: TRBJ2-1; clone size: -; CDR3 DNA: TGTGCCAGCAGCTTGAGTGGGCGGGGAGACAATGAGCAGTTCTTC; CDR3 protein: CASSLSGRGDNEQFF
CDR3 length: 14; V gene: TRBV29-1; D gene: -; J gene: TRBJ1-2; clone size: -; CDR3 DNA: TGCAGCGTTCTACGGGCAGGGGCGGGCTATGGCTACACCTTC; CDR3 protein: CSVLRAGAGYGYTF
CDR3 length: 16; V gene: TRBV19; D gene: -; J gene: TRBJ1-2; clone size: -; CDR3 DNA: TGTGCCAGTAGTATTTGGGGGCGTAACGCTAACTATGGCTACACCTTC; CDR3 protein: CASSIWGRNANYGYTF
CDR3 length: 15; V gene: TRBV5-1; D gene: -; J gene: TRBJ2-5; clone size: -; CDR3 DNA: TGCGCCAGCAGCTTAGGTGACAGGTACCAAGAGACCCAGTACTTC; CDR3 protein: CASSLGDRYQETQYF
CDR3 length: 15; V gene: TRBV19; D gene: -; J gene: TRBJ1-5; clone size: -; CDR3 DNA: TGTGCCAGTAGTATAGTGGCAGTTACCAATCAGCCCCAGCATTTT; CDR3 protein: CASSIVAVTNQPQHF
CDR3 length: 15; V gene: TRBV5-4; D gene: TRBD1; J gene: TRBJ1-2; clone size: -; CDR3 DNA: TGTGCCAGCAGGCCAACAGGGGGCGCTGGCTATGGCTACACCTTC; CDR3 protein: CASRPTGGAGYGYTF